Listed below are T cell receptor beta chains from one sample, sequenced in a study of blood T cell repertoires in COVID-19. Sequenced by immunoSEQ multiplex PCR; TCRdb stores in-frame clones only, minus some. The sample contains 95,000 to 130,000 clones, 75% to 90% of which appear only once. The sequenced sample consisted of peripheral blood. These receptor sequences come from a man under 40 with acute or convalescent COVID-19. Both conserved end residues are part of each CDR3. A D gene is named only where the DNA matches it firmly. Clone size, where shown, is once, few, many, or a class for clones that have expanded.

abundance,d_gene,v_gene,j_gene,CDR3nt,CDR3aa
.,TRBD2,TRBV5-5,TRBJ2-1,TGTGCCAGCAGTTACCTCTTTCGGGGGGGCGATCTGAATGAGCAGTTCTTC,CASSYLFRGGDLNEQFF
few,.,TRBV25-1,TRBJ2-1,TGTGCCAGCAGTGAACTAGCGAATGAGCAGTTCTTC,CASSELANEQFF
.,.,TRBV29-1,TRBJ2-3,TGCAGCGTTCGCACACCTAGCACAGATACGCAGTATTTT,CSVRTPSTDTQYF
.,TRBD1,TRBV30,TRBJ2-7,TGTGCCTGGTCCCCGACAGGGTCCTACGAGCAGTACTTC,CAWSPTGSYEQYF
.,.,TRBV15,TRBJ1-5,TGTGCCACCAGCAGAGATTTCGTGGCGGGGAGGCAGCCCCAGCATTTT,CATSRDFVAGRQPQHF
.,TRBD2,TRBV19,TRBJ2-2,TGTGCCAGTAGTCGTCGGGGGGTCGACACCGGGGAGCTGTTTTTT,CASSRRGVDTGELFF
.,.,TRBV9,TRBJ2-5,TGTGCCAGCAGCGTAGCTGGGGGGGAGACCCAGTACTTC,CASSVAGGETQYF
.,TRBD1,TRBV6-2/TRBV6-3,TRBJ2-7,TGTGCCAGCAGTTACTGGGACAGCTACGAGCAGTACTTC,CASSYWDSYEQYF
.,.,TRBV7-3,TRBJ2-1,TGTGCCAGCAGCCGCGACCTTGGACTGTACAATGAGCAGTTCTTC,CASSRDLGLYNEQFF
.,TRBD2,TRBV5-1,TRBJ2-3,TGCGCCAGCAGTTCTAGCGGGAGTTCCTCCACAGATACGCAGTATTTT,CASSSSGSSSTDTQYF
.,TRBD1,TRBV7-2,TRBJ1-2,TGTGCCAGCAGCCTTGGGACAGCCCCTAACTATGGCTACACCTTC,CASSLGTAPNYGYTF
.,.,TRBV19,TRBJ2-3,TGTGCCAGTAGTATTTCTGGAGGGACGGTCTCAGATACGCAGTATTTT,CASSISGGTVSDTQYF
.,TRBD2,TRBV2,TRBJ2-1,TGTGCCAGCAGTGGACTAGCGGGAGTTGGGAATGAGCAGTTCTTC,CASSGLAGVGNEQFF
.,.,TRBV4-1,TRBJ1-4,TGCGCCAGCAGCCCGGTCCGGTACGGTGAAAAACTGTTTTTT,CASSPVRYGEKLFF
.,TRBD2,TRBV7-3,TRBJ2-1,TGTGCCAGCAGCTTAACCGGACTAGCTGGCAATGAGCAGTTCTTC,CASSLTGLAGNEQFF
.,.,TRBV27,TRBJ2-5,TGTGCCAGCAGTTTATATGGAAGGGCCGGGGGAGAGACCCAGTACTTC,CASSLYGRAGGETQYF
many,.,TRBV2,TRBJ1-4,TGTGCCAGCAGTGAGAGCCATAGCCCCCCCGACTATTTTTTT,CASSESHSPPDYFF
.,TRBD2,TRBV5-4,TRBJ2-7,TGTGCCAGCAGCTTAGCGGGGGGACTCTCCTACGAGCAGTACTTC,CASSLAGGLSYEQYF
.,.,TRBV12-5,TRBJ2-2,TGTGCTAGTGGTCTGGGGCCTTCGAACACCGGGGAGCTGTTTTTT,CASGLGPSNTGELFF
.,.,TRBV3-1/TRBV3-2,TRBJ2-3,TGTGCCAGCAGCCAATTTGGGCAGGGCACAGATACGCAGTATTTT,CASSQFGQGTDTQYF
.,TRBD2,TRBV5-1,TRBJ2-5,TGCGCCAGCAGCTTGGGCAGGACTAGCGGGGAGCCTCCTCCGCCTGGAGAGACCCAGTACTTC,CASSLGRTSGEPPPPGETQYF
.,.,TRBV30,TRBJ2-1,TGTGCCTGGAGTGTAGTCCTCGGGACATCGAACAATGAGCAGTTCTTC,CAWSVVLGTSNNEQFF
.,.,TRBV29-1,TRBJ1-4,TGCAGCGGCAGACAGGATAATGAAAAACTGTTTTTT,CSGRQDNEKLFF
.,.,TRBV5-1,TRBJ1-4,TGCGCCAGCAGCTTGGGTCCGCAGGCAACTAATGAAAAACTGTTTTTT,CASSLGPQATNEKLFF
.,TRBD1,TRBV5-5,TRBJ1-4,TGTGCCAGCAGCTTATCTTCCCGACAGGGGTTACTGTTTTTT,CASSLSSRQGLLFF
.,.,TRBV5-1,TRBJ2-7,TGCGCCAGCAGCTTGGCTCCTTTCTACGAGCAGTACTTC,CASSLAPFYEQYF
once,.,TRBV12-3/TRBV12-4,TRBJ2-2,TGTGCCAGCAGTTTAGCTCTCGGGGAGCTGTTTTTT,CASSLALGELFF
.,TRBD1,TRBV5-4,TRBJ2-5,TGTGCCAGCAGCCGGGACAGCGAGACCCAGTACTTC,CASSRDSETQYF
.,TRBD2,TRBV10-1,TRBJ2-1,TGCGCCAGCCAGGGTGGGGAGGGCCCTGGCTACAATGAGCAGTTCTTC,CASQGGEGPGYNEQFF
few,.,TRBV28,TRBJ1-1,TGTGCCAGCAGCCAGGACAGACGCGGCACTGAAGCTTTCTTT,CASSQDRRGTEAFF
.,TRBD1,TRBV5-4,TRBJ1-1,TGTGCCAGCAGCTCCAACGTCCCCGGACAGGGAGGAGCTTTCTTT,CASSSNVPGQGGAFF
.,.,TRBV19,TRBJ2-5,TGTGCCAGTAGTGGGGGGGCGTGGGAGACCCAGTACTTC,CASSGGAWETQYF
.,.,TRBV5-1,TRBJ2-1,TGCGCCAGCAGCCTCACTAGTCGTCGCACCTACAATGAGCAGTTCTTC,CASSLTSRRTYNEQFF
.,.,TRBV6-6,TRBJ1-6,TGTGCCAGCAGTCGCCGTGACAGAGCCTACCTCTATAATTCACCCCTCCACTTT,CASSRRDRAYLYNSPLHF
once,TRBD1,TRBV20-1,TRBJ2-1,TGCAGTGCGGGGACAGGGCAGTTCTTC,CSAGTGQFF
.,.,TRBV24-1,TRBJ2-3,TGTGCCACCAGTGATTCAAACAGGATCCCCACAGATACGCAGTATTTT,CATSDSNRIPTDTQYF
.,.,TRBV7-8,TRBJ1-1,TGTGCCAGCAGCTTAGATTCAGGGTATTGGGACACTGAAGCTTTCTTT,CASSLDSGYWDTEAFF